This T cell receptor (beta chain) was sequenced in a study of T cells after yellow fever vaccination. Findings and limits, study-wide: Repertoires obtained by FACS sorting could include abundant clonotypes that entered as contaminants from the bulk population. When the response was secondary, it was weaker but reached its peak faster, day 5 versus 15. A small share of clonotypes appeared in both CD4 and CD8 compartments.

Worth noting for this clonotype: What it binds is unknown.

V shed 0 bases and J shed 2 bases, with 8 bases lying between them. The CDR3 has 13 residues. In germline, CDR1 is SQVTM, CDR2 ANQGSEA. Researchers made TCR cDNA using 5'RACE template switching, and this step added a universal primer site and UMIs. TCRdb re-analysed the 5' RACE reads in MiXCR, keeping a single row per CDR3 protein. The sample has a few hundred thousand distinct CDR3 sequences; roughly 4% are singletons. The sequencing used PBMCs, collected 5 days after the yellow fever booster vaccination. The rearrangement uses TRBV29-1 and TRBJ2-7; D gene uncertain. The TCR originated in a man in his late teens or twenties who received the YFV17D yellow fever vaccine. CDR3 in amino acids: CSVEDFLTYEQYF. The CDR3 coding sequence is TGCAGCGTTGAAGATTTCCTCACCTACGAGCAGTACTTC.